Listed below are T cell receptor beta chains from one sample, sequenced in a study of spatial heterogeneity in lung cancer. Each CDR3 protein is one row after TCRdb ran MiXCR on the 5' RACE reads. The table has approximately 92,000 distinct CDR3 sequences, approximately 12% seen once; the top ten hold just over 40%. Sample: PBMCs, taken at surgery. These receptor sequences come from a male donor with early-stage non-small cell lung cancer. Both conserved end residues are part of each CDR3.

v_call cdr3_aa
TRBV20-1 CSARPSTRYETQYF
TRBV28 CASSFVRVDTQYF
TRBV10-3 CAISELTPPQGTQYF
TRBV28 CASSFASGPGKQFF
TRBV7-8 CASSLVVADTQYF
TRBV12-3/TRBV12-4 CASSLHDLRFQPQHF
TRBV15 CATSRRGTYNEQFF
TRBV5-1 CASSLDGGELFF
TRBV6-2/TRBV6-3 CASSYSRGQDAGNTIYF
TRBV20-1 CSPLGQGRERNEQFF
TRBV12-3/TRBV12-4 CASSLVGTWSYEQYF
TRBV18 CASSQGLSNQPQHF
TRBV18 CASSHGTGGIYEQYF
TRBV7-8 CASSLLAKDTQYF
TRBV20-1 CSARDLRRPTAQHF
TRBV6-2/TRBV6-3 CASSRKWPQRGTTDTQYF
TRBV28 CASRPLLAGSGGFQETQYF
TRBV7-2 CASSLQTGASETQYF
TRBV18 CASSPSQGHQPQHF
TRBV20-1 CSATPETTRSTYEQYF
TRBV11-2 CASRQDVVIYEQFF
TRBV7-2 CASSLSPRVTSQETQYF
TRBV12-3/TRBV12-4 CASSLQGIYGYTF
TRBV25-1 CASSATGAAKNIQYF
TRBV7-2 CASSLVAGVTGELFF
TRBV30 CAWSSSTRTDEQFF
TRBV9 CASSVGRADNYGYTF
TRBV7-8 CASSLRAVDRGNSPLHF
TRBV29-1 CSVRTGESYEQYF
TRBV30 CAWKSGLRPYEQYF
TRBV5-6 CASSLETDRDETQYF
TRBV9 CASSGYRGQETQYF
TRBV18 CASSPPRREVNEQFF
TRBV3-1 CASSQVGREAFF
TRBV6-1 CASRQAVYEQYF
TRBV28 CASSTDSYGYTF
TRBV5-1 CASSSGEETALGETQYF
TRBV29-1 CSVSLTGTGGEQYF
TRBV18 CASSPTSTRNTEAFF
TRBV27 CASSFLAGALGATEQYF
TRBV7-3 CASSLAQGARYEQYF
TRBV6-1 CASNGQFNQPQHF
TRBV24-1 CATSEPLTSGGNLNYGYTF
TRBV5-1 CASSLLQNPYEQYF
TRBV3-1 CASSQAESEQYF
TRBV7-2 CASSLESNTQYF
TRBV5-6 CASSLDPGVATNEKLFF
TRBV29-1 CSVDRGQGANVLTF
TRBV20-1 CSARYWDSDTQYF
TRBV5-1 CASSLRFVGEQFF
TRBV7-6 CASGGGSSTDTQYF
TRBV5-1 CASSFSGRIGELFF